This TCR beta chain was captured in a study of blood T cell repertoires in COVID-19. Study overall: The United States, Italy and Spain supplied acute and convalescent COVID-19 samples. Sources were T cells, B-cell-depleted T cells, or PBMCs; the material itself was cDNA or gDNA.

In the original workflow: Amplifying reference gene primers gave estimates of nucleated cell counts. This table comes from immunoSEQ multiplex PCR, and its TCRdb copy is limited to in-frame clones, with some not included. The V and J calls and clone size come from that table; D and trimming were worked out from the DNA. Of a few hundred thousand clones detected, 89% appear once; the ten largest clones hold 0.94%. Germline V lookup: CDR1 MNHEY, CDR2 SMNVEV (reference sequence). V shed 11 bases, J shed 3 bases, and the junction held 8 bases outside the gene matches. CDR3 length: 14 amino acids. The TCR sequence derives from a woman between 35 and 50 years old who had recovered from COVID-19. V usage is TRBV27 and J usage is TRBJ2-2, with 8 bases aligning to TRBD1. Sequencing was done on a sample of peripheral blood. CDR3 protein: CAVRQGTDTGELFF. The CDR3 region has the DNA TGTGCCGTCCGACAGGGGACCGACACCGGGGAGCTGTTTTTT.